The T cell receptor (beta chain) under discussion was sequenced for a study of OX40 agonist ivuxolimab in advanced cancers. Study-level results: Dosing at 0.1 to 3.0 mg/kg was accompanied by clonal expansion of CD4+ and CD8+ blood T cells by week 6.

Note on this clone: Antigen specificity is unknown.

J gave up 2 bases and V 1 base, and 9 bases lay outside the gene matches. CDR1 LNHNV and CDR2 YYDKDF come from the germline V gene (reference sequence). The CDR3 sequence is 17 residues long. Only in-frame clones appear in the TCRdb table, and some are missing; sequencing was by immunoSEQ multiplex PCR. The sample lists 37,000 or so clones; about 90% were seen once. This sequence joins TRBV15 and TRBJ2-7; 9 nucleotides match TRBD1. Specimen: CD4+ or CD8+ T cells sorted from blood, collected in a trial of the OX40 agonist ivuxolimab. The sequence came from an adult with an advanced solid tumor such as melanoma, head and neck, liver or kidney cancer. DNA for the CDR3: TGTGCCACCAGCAGAGGACCCGGGACAGGGTTGGCCTACGAGCAGTACTTC. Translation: CATSRGPGTGLAYEQYF.